The next 22 T cell receptor beta chains were all read from a single sample in a study of cytomegalovirus exposure and HLA in healthy donors. The PCR ran on 60 Vbeta and 13 Jbeta primers. Libraries were prepared by immunoSEQ multiplex PCR; TCRdb keeps only in-frame clonotypes and omits some of them. The profile shows about 100,000 clones, 65% to 90% of them singletons. Material: PBMCs. Every receptor here comes from a woman aged 70-85 years in good health and CMV-seropositive.

V usage is TRBV25-1 and J usage is TRBJ2-1, with D possibly TRBD1 on 6 matching bases. From germline, CDR1 is MGHDK and CDR2 SYGVNS. V shed 8 bases and J shed 5 bases, with 10 bases lying between them. This CDR3 is built from 12 residues. Here the CDR3 reads CASCRGDNEQFF. CDR3 bases: TGTGCCAGCTGCAGGGGTGACAATGAGCAGTTCTTC.

The CDR3 sequence is CASSPTPGLAGETQYF. CDR3 DNA sequence: TGCGCCAGCAGCCCGACGCCGGGACTAGCGGGGGAGACCCAGTACTTC. This chain uses TRBV5-1 with TRBJ2-5; 13 positions match TRBD2. After removal of 4 bases from V and 5 bases from J, the junction contained 8 bases not matched to a gene. Germline-derived CDR1 and CDR2 are SGHRS and YFSETQ. This CDR3 region has 16 residues. The variable domain in full, completed from reference TRBV5-1 and TRBJ2-5, reads KAGVTQTPRYLIKTRGQQVTLSCSPISGHRSVSWYQQTPGQGLQFLFEYFSETQRNKGNFPGRFSGRQFSNSRSEMNVSTLELGDSALYLCASSPTPGLAGETQYFGPGTRLLVL.

The chain joins TRBV5-1 to TRBJ1-1; possibly TRBD1 for D (5 bases). Trimming pared 0 bases from V and 4 bases from J, leaving 19 bases between. This CDR3 contains 17 residues. Germline-derived CDR1 and CDR2 are SGHRS and YFSETQ. The CDR3 nucleotides read TGCGCCAGCAGCTTGGCCTGGAGGGGTTTCTCGGCCACTGAAGCTTTCTTT. Its translation is CASSLAWRGFSATEAFF.

CDR3 sequence: CSVVRGPPYGYTF. In DNA form, the CDR3 reads TGCAGCGTTGTTAGGGGGCCCCCCTATGGCTACACCTTC. V and J are TRBV29-1 and TRBJ1-2; 7 bases are shared with TRBD1. V shed 4 bases and J 4 bases; nucleotides not matched to a gene: 6. CDR1 and CDR2 from the germline V gene are SQVTM and ANQGSEA. The CDR3 contains 13 residues.

The V gene is TRBV7-4, the J gene TRBJ2-7; 8 bases match TRBD2. CDR1 is SGHVT and CDR2 is SQSDAQ in the germline V gene. Trimming cost V 8 bases and J 3 bases; bases outside gene matches: 12. The CDR3 runs to 15 residues. The CDR3 coding sequence is TGTGCCAGCTGGGGGGTCGGGAGGGGGGGCTACGAGCAGTACTTC. This codes for CASWGVGRGGYEQYF.

This chain connects TRBV27 to TRBJ2-3; 9 bases align to TRBD2. J was trimmed by 0 bases and V by 6 bases; bases with no gene match: 13. The CDR3 is 18 residues long. In germline, CDR1 is MNHEY, CDR2 SMNVEV (reference sequence). CDR3 sequence: CASRLSGRREGSTDTQYF. The CDR3 region has the DNA TGTGCCAGCAGACTTAGCGGGAGAAGAGAAGGTAGCACAGATACGCAGTATTTT.

There are a few counts of this clone. The chain combines TRBV18 with TRBJ2-1; 12 bases line up with TRBD1. V gave up 3 bases and J gave up 1 base; unmatched junction bases: 10. The CDR3 length is 19 residues. CDR1 KGHSH and CDR2 LQKENI come from the germline V gene. CDR3 bases: TGTGCCAGCTCACCTCGGGGACAGGGGGCAAGGGGTTCCTACAATGAGCAGTTCTTC. It is translated as CASSPRGQGARGSYNEQFF. The complete variable domain, with remaining parts taken from reference TRBV18 and TRBJ2-1, reads NAGVMQNPRHLVRRRGQEARLRCSPMKGHSHVYWYRQLPEEGLKFMVYLQKENIIDESGMPKERFSAEFPKEGPSILRIQQVVRGDSAAYFCASSPRGQGARGSYNEQFFGPGTRLTVL.

CDR3 region: CASSQIGREIYSNQPQHF. DNA for the CDR3: TGCGCCAGCAGTCAAATTGGACGGGAGATCTATAGCAATCAGCCCCAGCATTTT. The chain joins TRBV23-1 to TRBJ1-5; no reliable D call. TRBV23-1 carries the ORF label, with uncertain function. Trimming cost V 2 bases and J 0 bases, with 17 bases left between them. The CDR3 runs 18 residues.

The chain couples TRBV19 to TRBJ1-5; weak D call: TRBD1 (5 bases). Germline lookup yields CDR1 LNHDA and CDR2 SQIVND (reference sequence). V lost 3 bases and J 1 base, leaving 10 bases between the germline ends. The CDR3 has 15 residues. Written as DNA, the CDR3 is TGTGCCAGTAGTATGGAAGGGGCCAGCAATCAGCCCCAGCATTTT. Translation: CASSMEGASNQPQHF.

The chain has TRBV27 and TRBJ2-1, with 11 bases matching TRBD2. The junction had 13 bases not matched to a gene; V was cut back by 6 bases and J by 9 bases. Germline V gene sequence: CDR1 MNHEY, CDR2 SMNVEV (reference sequence). This CDR3 comprises 16 residues. The CDR3 protein is CASRPSTSGIGGEQFF. CDR3 sequence (DNA): TGTGCCAGCAGGCCATCGACTAGCGGGATAGGGGGTGAGCAGTTCTTC.

The rearrangement uses TRBV5-1 and TRBJ2-7, with D maybe TRBD1 (5 bases). CDR1 SGHRS and CDR2 YFSETQ come from the germline V gene. Trimming took off 0 bases at V and 5 bases at J, with 9 bases between the two ends. The CDR3 totals 13 residues. The CDR3 DNA reads as TGCGCCAGCAGCTTGGGAAGGGGCGACGAGCAGTACTTC. Its translation is CASSLGRGDEQYF.

This rearrangement joins TRBV7-2 to TRBJ1-1, with a tentative D call TRBD1 (5 bases). Per germline, CDR1 SGHTA and CDR2 FQGNSA. V lost 5 bases and J 4 bases, leaving 14 bases between the germline ends. This CDR3 region has 14 residues. The CDR3 region has the DNA TGTGCCAGCAGCACTTCAGGGCCCCCCACTGAAGCTTTCTTT. This codes for CASSTSGPPTEAFF.

This rearrangement joins TRBV19 to TRBJ2-1; 10 positions match TRBD2. V trimming: 5 bases; J trimming: 7 bases; junction bases outside the gene matches: 17. Germline loops: CDR1 LNHDA, CDR2 SQIVND (reference sequence). This CDR3 region has 18 residues. The CDR3 loop is CASSRLAASGSRLNEQFF. CDR3 sequence (DNA): TGTGCCAGTAGTCGCTTGGCGGCTAGCGGGAGTAGGTTGAATGAGCAGTTCTTC.

The V gene is TRBV27, the J gene TRBJ1-1; weak D call: TRBD1 (5 bases). Trimming cost V 7 bases and J 4 bases, with 13 bases left between them. The germline CDR1 and CDR2 sequences are MNHEY and SMNVEV (reference sequence). There are 13 residues in the CDR3. CDR3 DNA: TGTGCCAGCAAGGTGGCAGGGCTCACTGAAGCTTTCTTT. It encodes CASKVAGLTEAFF.

The genes are TRBV7-8 and TRBJ1-2; 7 bases agree with TRBD1. Germline values: CDR1 SGHVS, CDR2 FQNEAQ. This CDR3 comprises 15 residues. V lost 2 bases to trimming and J lost 6 bases; unmatched junction nucleotides: 9. CDR3 coding DNA: TGTGCCAGCAGCTTAAATCCAGGGGGACTTAATGGCTACACCTTC. It encodes CASSLNPGGLNGYTF.

This clone showed up just a few times. The chain links TRBV6-5 to TRBJ1-1; D is possibly TRBD1 (5 bases). This CDR3 comprises 15 residues. With 2 bases removed from V and 1 base from J, the gap between germline ends came to 11 bases. CDR1 is MNHEY, CDR2 SVGAGI, per germline. CDR3 DNA: TGTGCCAGCAGTTACACAGGATTAGGGAACACTGAAGCTTTCTTT. The encoded protein is CASSYTGLGNTEAFF.

The V call is TRBV11-2, the J call TRBJ2-2, with 8 positions matching TRBD1. With V trimmed by 3 bases and J by 1 base, 1 base remained unmatched. This CDR3 contains 15 residues. Germline V gene data show CDR1 as SGHAT and CDR2 as FQNNGV. The DNA of the CDR3 is TGTGCCAGCAGCTTCGGGACAGGGAACACCGGGGAGCTGTTTTTT. It is translated as CASSFGTGNTGELFF.

This clone appeared a few times. The CDR3, as DNA: TGTGCCAGCAGCTTAGCGTCAGGGACAGCCCCTAATTCACCCCTCCACTTT. It yields the protein CASSLASGTAPNSPLHF. This chain joins TRBV7-9 and TRBJ1-6; 7 nucleotides line up with TRBD1. Trimming at V came to 0 bases and at J to 6 bases, leaving 8 bases not matched to a gene. Germline lookup yields CDR1 SEHNR and CDR2 FQNEAQ (reference sequence). This CDR3 comprises 17 residues.

The rearrangement uses TRBV7-9 and TRBJ2-1, with a tentative D call TRBD1 (6 bases). Trimming cost V 6 bases and J 10 bases, with 13 bases left between them. Germline V CDR1 and CDR2: SEHNR, FQNEAQ (reference sequence). CDR3 length: 12 residues. CDR3 residues: CASRYRAAEQFF. The CDR3 DNA follows: TGTGCCAGCAGATACAGGGCCGCGGAGCAGTTCTTC. Full variable domain (missing parts from reference TRBV7-9 and TRBJ2-1): DTGVSQNPRHKITKRGQNVTFRCDPISEHNRLYWYRQTLGQGPEFLTYFQNEAQLEKSRLLSDRFSAERPKGSFSTLEIQRTEQGDSAMYLCASRYRAAEQFFGPGTRLTVL.

This clone was seen just once. The chain combines TRBV19 with TRBJ2-3, with D possibly matching TRBD2 (6 bases). This CDR3 has 15 amino acids. Trimming pared 4 bases from V and 6 bases from J, leaving 17 bases between. Looked up from germline, CDR1 is LNHDA and CDR2 is SQIVND (reference sequence). The CDR3 loop is CASSSRDFQRDTQYF. The CDR3 region has the DNA TGTGCCAGTAGTAGCCGGGACTTCCAGCGCGATACGCAGTATTTT.

V and J are TRBV28 and TRBJ2-2; 7 bases are a match to TRBD2. Germline values: CDR1 MDHEN, CDR2 SYDVKM. CDR3 size: 15 residues. Trimming removed 2 bases from V and 0 bases from J; junction bases left unmatched: 0. The CDR3 DNA follows: TGTGCCAGCAGTTTAGCGGGGGCGAACACCGGGGAGCTGTTTTTT. This sequence encodes CASSLAGANTGELFF.

J is TRBJ1-5 and V is TRBV2, with 8 bases that match TRBD1. CDR3 size: 14 residues. V trimming: 6 bases; J trimming: 5 bases; junction bases outside the gene matches: 6. Per germline, CDR1 SNHLY and CDR2 FYNNEI. CDR3 sequence: CASRGQAEDQPQHF. In DNA, the CDR3 is TGTGCCAGCAGGGGACAGGCCGAGGATCAGCCCCAGCATTTT.